This is a list of T cell receptor beta chains from one sample in a study of technical replicates of blood from a few donors. Clones were sequenced by immunoSEQ multiplex PCR, and TCRdb holds only the in-frame ones, with some missing. The sample carries 74,000 or so clones, approximately 96% recorded once. The sequencing input was T cells isolated from PBMCs. Receptors were obtained from a human donor in good health. The CDR3 runs from the conserved cysteine through the conserved F or W. Each record gives: V gene, clone size, J gene, D gene, CDR3 protein, CDR3 DNA. A D gene is named only where the DNA matches it firmly. The listing skips clone size in some rows; elsewhere it reads once, few, many or a size class.

TRBV6-1	once	TRBJ1-2	-	CASSDKVRRDYGYTF	TGTGCCAGCAGTGATAAAGTTCGCAGGGACTATGGCTACACCTTC
TRBV28	once	TRBJ2-1	-	CASSLIASYEQFF	TGTGCCAGCAGTCTAATAGCGAGTTATGAGCAGTTCTTC
TRBV5-1	once	TRBJ1-2	-	CASSLVNNPTPGYTF	TGCGCCAGCAGCTTGGTAAATAATCCTACCCCTGGCTACACCTTC
TRBV29-1	once	TRBJ2-3	TRBD2	CSVVGSGRADTQYF	TGCAGCGTTGTTGGTAGCGGGAGGGCAGATACGCAGTATTTT
TRBV6-1	-	TRBJ2-5	-	CASSDALAGLETQYF	TGTGCCAGCAGTGATGCCCTAGCAGGCTTGGAGACCCAGTACTTC
TRBV28	-	TRBJ1-4	TRBD1	CASTQSTGGSEKLFF	TGTGCCAGCACCCAATCGACAGGGGGGAGTGAAAAACTGTTTTTT
TRBV7-3	-	TRBJ2-2	TRBD2	CASSLLAGGNTGELFF	TGTGCCAGCAGCTTACTAGCGGGAGGGAACACCGGGGAGCTGTTTTTT
TRBV5-1	once	TRBJ2-3	TRBD2	CASSLDSAGVPDTQYF	TGCGCCAGCAGCTTGGATTCAGCGGGAGTGCCAGATACGCAGTATTTT
TRBV28	-	TRBJ2-1	TRBD2	CASSLYRTSGSSYNEQFF	TGTGCCAGCAGTTTATACCGGACTAGCGGGAGCTCCTACAATGAGCAGTTCTTC
TRBV7-3	-	TRBJ2-2	-	CASSLTITGELFF	TGTGCCAGCAGCTTAACTATCACCGGGGAGCTGTTTTTT
TRBV7-8	-	TRBJ2-3	-	CASSFLASTDTQYF	TGTGCCAGCAGCTTTTTAGCTAGCACAGATACGCAGTATTTT
TRBV28	-	TRBJ2-5	-	CASSGGWQETQYF	TGTGCCAGCAGCGGAGGGTGGCAAGAGACCCAGTACTTC
TRBV4-1	once	TRBJ2-7	-	CASSQIPLGSGRANYEQYF	TGCGCCAGCAGCCAAATTCCCCTAGGGTCCGGGAGAGCGAACTACGAGCAGTACTTC
TRBV5-1	-	TRBJ1-1	-	CASSLGTVNTEAFF	TGCGCCAGCAGCTTGGGTACAGTGAACACTGAAGCTTTCTTT
TRBV5-1	-	TRBJ2-3	-	CASSLGQPDTQYF	TGCGCCAGCAGCCTCGGACAGCCAGATACGCAGTATTTT
TRBV6-5	-	TRBJ1-2	TRBD1	CASSYWTGAMARGYTF	TGTGCCAGCAGTTACTGGACAGGGGCTATGGCTAGGGGCTACACCTTC
TRBV27	-	TRBJ2-7	-	CASMLETASYEQYF	TGTGCCAGCATGTTGGAGACCGCCTCCTACGAGCAGTACTTC
TRBV7-9	-	TRBJ1-1	-	CASPGGTEAFF	TGTGCCAGCCCCGGAGGAACTGAAGCTTTCTTT
TRBV7-3	-	TRBJ2-2	-	CASSPPGELTGELFF	TGTGCCAGCAGCCCCCCCGGGGAGCTCACCGGGGAGCTGTTTTTT
TRBV29-1	-	TRBJ1-1	-	CSVPRARDTEAFF	TGCAGCGTGCCGAGGGCCCGGGACACTGAAGCTTTCTTT
TRBV7-2	-	TRBJ2-2	-	CASSLGRVTGELFF	TGTGCCAGCAGCTTAGGCAGGGTAACCGGGGAGCTGTTTTTT
TRBV4-1	-	TRBJ2-7	-	CASSNPSRGGSEQYF	TGCGCCAGCAGCAACCCGTCCCGAGGCGGATCCGAGCAGTACTTC
TRBV5-4	-	TRBJ2-5	TRBD2	CASSLGLAPETQYF	TGTGCCAGCAGCTTGGGACTAGCGCCAGAGACCCAGTACTTC
TRBV4-1	-	TRBJ2-5	TRBD2	CASSQDRTSAKTQYF	TGCGCCAGCAGCCAAGATAGGACTAGCGCAAAGACCCAGTACTTC
TRBV4-1	-	TRBJ1-5	-	CASSHGRIRGNSNQPQHF	TGCGCCAGCAGCCATGGCCGGATTCGGGGGAATAGCAATCAGCCCCAGCATTTT
TRBV7-2	-	TRBJ1-1	-	CASSLMANTEAFF	TGTGCCAGCAGCTTAATGGCGAACACTGAAGCTTTCTTT
TRBV6-6	once	TRBJ2-7	TRBD2	CASTNTGGTAYEQYF	TGTGCCAGCACCAACACGGGGGGGACGGCCTACGAGCAGTACTTC
TRBV5-4	few	TRBJ1-1	-	CASSTNRVNTEAFF	TGTGCCAGCAGCACAAACAGGGTAAACACTGAAGCTTTCTTT